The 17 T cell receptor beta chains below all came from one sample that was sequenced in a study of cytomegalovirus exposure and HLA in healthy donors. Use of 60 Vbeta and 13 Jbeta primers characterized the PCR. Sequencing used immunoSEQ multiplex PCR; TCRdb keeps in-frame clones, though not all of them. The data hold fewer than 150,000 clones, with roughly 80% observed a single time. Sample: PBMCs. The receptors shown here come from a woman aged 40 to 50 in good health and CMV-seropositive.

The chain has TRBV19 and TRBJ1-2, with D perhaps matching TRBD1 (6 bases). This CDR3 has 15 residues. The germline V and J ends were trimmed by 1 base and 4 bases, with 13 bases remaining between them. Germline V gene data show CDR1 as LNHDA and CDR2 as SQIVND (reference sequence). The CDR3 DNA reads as TGTGCCAGTAGTATAGGGAAGGGACACTCCTATGGCTACACCTTC. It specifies CASSIGKGHSYGYTF. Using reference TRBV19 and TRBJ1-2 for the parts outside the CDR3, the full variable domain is DGGITQSPKYLFRKEGQNVTLSCEQNLNHDAMYWYRQDPGQGLRLIYYSQIVNDFQKGDIAEGYSVSREKKESFPLTVTSAQKNPTAFYLCASSIGKGHSYGYTFGSGTRLTVV.

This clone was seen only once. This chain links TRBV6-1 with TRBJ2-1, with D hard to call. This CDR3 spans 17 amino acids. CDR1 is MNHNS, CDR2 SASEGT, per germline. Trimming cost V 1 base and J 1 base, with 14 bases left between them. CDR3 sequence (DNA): TGTGCCAGCAGTGAAGGCACCCTAGTTAGGTCCTACAATGAGCAGTTCTTC. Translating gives CASSEGTLVRSYNEQFF.

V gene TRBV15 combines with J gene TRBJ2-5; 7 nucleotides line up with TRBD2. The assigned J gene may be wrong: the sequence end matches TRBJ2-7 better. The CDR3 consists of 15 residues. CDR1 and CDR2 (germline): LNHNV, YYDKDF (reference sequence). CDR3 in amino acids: CATSRDPGGSYEQYF. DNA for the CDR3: TGTGCCACCAGCAGAGATCCGGGGGGCTCCTACGAGCAGTACTTC.

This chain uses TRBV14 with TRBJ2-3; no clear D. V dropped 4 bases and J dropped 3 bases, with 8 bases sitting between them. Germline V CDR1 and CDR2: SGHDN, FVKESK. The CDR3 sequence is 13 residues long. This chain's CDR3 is CASSRRLTDTQYF. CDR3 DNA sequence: TGTGCCAGCAGCCGGCGGCTGACAGATACGCAGTATTTT. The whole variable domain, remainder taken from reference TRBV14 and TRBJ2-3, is EAGVTQFPSHSVIEKGQTVTLRCDPISGHDNLYWYRRVMGKEIKFLLHFVKESKQDESGMPNNRFLAERTGGTYSTLKVQPAELEDSGVYFCASSRRLTDTQYFGPGTRLTVL.

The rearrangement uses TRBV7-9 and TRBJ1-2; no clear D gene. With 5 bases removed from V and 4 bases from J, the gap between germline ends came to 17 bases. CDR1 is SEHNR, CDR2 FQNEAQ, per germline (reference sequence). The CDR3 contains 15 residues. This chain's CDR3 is CASSQTPIQVYGYTF. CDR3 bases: TGTGCCAGCAGCCAGACCCCGATCCAGGTCTATGGCTACACCTTC.

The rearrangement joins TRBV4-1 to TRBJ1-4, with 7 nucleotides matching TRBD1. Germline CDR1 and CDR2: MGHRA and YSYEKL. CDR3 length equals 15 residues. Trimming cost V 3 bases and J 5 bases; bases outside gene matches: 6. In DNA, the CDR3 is TGCGCCAGCAGCCACGTGGACAGGTTAAATGAAAAACTGTTTTTT. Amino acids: CASSHVDRLNEKLFF.

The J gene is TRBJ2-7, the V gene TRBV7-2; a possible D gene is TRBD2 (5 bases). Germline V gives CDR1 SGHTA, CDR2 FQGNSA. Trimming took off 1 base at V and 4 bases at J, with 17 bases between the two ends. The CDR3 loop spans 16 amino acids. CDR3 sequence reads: CASSLEASRASYEQYF. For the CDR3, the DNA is TGTGCCAGCAGCTTAGAGGCTAGCAGAGCCTCTTACGAGCAGTACTTC.

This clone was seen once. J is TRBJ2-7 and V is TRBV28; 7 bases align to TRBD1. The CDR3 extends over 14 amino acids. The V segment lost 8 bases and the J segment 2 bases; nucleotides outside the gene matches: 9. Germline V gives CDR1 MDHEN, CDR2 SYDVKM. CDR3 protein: CASGQNDRAYEQYF. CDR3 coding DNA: TGTGCCAGCGGCCAGAATGACAGGGCCTACGAGCAGTACTTC.

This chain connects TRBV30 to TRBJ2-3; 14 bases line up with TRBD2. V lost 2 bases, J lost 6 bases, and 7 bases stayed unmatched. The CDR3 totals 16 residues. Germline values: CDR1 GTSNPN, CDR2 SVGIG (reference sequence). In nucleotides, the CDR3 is TGTGCCTGGAGTCACGGACTAGCGGGAGGATCCGATACGCAGTATTTT. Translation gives CAWSHGLAGGSDTQYF.

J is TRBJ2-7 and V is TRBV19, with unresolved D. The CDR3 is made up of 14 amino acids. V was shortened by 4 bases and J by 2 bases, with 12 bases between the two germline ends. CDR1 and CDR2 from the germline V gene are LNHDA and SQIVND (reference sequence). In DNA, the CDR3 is TGTGCCAGTAGTACTGACATGTGGACCTACGAGCAGTACTTC. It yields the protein CASSTDMWTYEQYF.

Here the CDR3 DNA reads TGTGCCAGCAGTGAGAATTCCCCACGGCAGGGTCTTGAACCTAACTATGGCTACACCTTC. Residues: CASSENSPRQGLEPNYGYTF. The V gene is TRBV6-1, the J gene TRBJ1-2; D may be TRBD1 (5 bases). V lost 3 bases to trimming and J lost 0 bases, with 26 bases between them. The CDR3 loop spans 20 amino acids. Germline V gives CDR1 MNHNS, CDR2 SASEGT.

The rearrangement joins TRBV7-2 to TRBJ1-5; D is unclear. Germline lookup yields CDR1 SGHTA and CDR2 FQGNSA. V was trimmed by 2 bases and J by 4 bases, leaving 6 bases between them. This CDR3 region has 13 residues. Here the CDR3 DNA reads TGTGCCAGCAGCTTACAGGAAAATCAGCCCCAGCATTTT. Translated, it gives CASSLQENQPQHF.

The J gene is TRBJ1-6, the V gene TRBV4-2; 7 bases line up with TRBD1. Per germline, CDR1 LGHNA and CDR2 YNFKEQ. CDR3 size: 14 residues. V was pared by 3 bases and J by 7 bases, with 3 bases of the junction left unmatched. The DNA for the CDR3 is TGTGCCAGCAGCCAGGGACAGTCGAATTCACCCCTCCACTTT. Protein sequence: CASSQGQSNSPLHF.

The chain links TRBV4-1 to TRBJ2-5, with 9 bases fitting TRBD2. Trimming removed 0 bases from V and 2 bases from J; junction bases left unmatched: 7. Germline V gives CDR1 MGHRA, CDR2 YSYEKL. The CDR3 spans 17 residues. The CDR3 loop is CASSQDKSSGVQETQYF. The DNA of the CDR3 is TGCGCCAGCAGCCAAGACAAGTCTAGCGGGGTACAAGAGACCCAGTACTTC.

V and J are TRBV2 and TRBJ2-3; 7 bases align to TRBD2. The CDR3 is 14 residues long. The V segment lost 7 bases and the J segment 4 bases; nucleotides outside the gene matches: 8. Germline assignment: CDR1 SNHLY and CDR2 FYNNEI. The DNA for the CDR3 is TGTGCCAGCATTCCGGGACTACTGGCAGATACGCAGTATTTT. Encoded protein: CASIPGLLADTQYF.

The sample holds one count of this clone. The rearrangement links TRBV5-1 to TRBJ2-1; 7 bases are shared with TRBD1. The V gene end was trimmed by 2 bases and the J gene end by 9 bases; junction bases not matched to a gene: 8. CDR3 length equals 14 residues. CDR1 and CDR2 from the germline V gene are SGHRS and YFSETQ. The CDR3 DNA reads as TGCGCCAGCAGCTTCAGGCAGGGGGAGAGTGAGCAGTTCTTC. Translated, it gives CASSFRQGESEQFF.

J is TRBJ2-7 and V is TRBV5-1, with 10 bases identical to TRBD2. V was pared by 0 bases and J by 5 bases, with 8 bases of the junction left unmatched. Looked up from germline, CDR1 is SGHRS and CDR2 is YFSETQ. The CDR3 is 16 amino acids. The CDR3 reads CASSLGSLAGVHEQYF. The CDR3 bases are TGCGCCAGCAGCTTGGGCTCTCTAGCGGGGGTTCACGAGCAGTACTTC.